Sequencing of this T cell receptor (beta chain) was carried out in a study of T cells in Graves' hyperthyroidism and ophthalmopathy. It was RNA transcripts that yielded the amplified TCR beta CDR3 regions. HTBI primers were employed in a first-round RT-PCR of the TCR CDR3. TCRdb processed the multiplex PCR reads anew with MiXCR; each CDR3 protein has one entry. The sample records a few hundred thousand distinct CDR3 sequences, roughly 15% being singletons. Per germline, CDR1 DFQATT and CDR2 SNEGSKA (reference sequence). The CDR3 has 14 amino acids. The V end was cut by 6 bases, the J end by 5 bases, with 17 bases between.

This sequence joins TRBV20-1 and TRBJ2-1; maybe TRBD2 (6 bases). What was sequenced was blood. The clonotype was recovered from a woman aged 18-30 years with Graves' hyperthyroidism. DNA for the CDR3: TGCAGTGCCCGAAGGTCGGAGGGCCACAATGAGCAGTTCTTC. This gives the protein CSARRSEGHNEQFF.